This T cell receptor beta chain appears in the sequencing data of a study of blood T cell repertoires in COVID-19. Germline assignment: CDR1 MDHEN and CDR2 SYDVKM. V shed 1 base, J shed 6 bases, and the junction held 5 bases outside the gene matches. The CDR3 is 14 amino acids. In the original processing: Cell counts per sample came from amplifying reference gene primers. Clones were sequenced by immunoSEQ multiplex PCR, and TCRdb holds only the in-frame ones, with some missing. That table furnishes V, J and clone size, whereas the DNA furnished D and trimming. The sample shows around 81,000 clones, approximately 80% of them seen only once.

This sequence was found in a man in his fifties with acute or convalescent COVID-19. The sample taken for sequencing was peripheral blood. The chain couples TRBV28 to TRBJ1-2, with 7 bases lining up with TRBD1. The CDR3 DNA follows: TGTGCCAGCAGTTTATTAAGGGGGCGGGATGGCTACACCTTC. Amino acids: CASSLLRGRDGYTF.